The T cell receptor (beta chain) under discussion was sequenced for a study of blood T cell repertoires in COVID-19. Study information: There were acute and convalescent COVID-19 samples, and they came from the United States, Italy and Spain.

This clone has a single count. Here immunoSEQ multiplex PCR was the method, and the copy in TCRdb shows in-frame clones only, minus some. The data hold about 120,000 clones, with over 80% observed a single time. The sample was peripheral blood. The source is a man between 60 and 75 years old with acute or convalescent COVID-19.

This CDR3 is CASSYRGVNTEAFF. The DNA for the CDR3 is TGTGCCAGCAGTTACCGGGGGGTGAACACTGAAGCTTTCTTT. This chain connects TRBV6-5 to TRBJ1-1; tentative D call: TRBD1 (5 bases). Germline V gene data show CDR1 as MNHEY and CDR2 as SVGAGI. The CDR3 runs to 14 residues. The V end was cut by 2 bases, the J end by 0 bases, with 7 bases between.